This TCR beta chain was found in a study of blood T cell repertoires in COVID-19. On the study more broadly: The analysed material was cDNA or gDNA that came from T cells, B-cell-depleted T cells, or PBMCs.

Germline V CDR1 and CDR2: SGHRS, YFSETQ. This CDR3 is built from 16 residues. V was cut by 3 bases and J by 4 bases, with 16 bases left in between. Followed over time, Seattle patients had been enrolled while infection was active. Per the original methods: Amplifying reference gene primers gave estimates of nucleated cell counts. Produced via immunoSEQ multiplex PCR; TCRdb's table is partial and in-frame only. V, J and clone size were drawn from that table, and D and trimming were deduced from the DNA. The sample has about 94,000 clones, roughly 74% seen once. Sequencing was carried out using peripheral blood. This chain joins TRBV5-1 and TRBJ2-2; D is ambiguous. The source is a man in his 70s with COVID-19, enrolled during active disease. DNA of the CDR3: TGCGCCAGCAGCTCAGCAGGAACGCCTCGCACCGGGGAGCTGTTTTTT. This sequence encodes CASSSAGTPRTGELFF.